This paragraph reports one TCR beta chain. The sample comes from a study of blood T cell repertoires in COVID-19. Study in general: Researchers got acute and convalescent COVID-19 samples from the United States, Italy and Spain. PBMCs, B-cell-depleted T cells, or T cells were the source of the cDNA or gDNA that made up the material.

Per germline, CDR1 SGHDT and CDR2 YYEEEE. The CDR3 has 14 amino acids. J lost 1 base, V lost 4 bases, and 1 base had no gene match. In the authors' methods: Researchers report that nucleated cell counts were estimated from reference gene primer amplification. Sequencing used immunoSEQ multiplex PCR; TCRdb keeps in-frame clones, though not all of them. D and trimming come from the DNA, and the V and J calls and clone size come from that table. The table records some 140,000 clones, around 85% of them present only once. This clonotype was sampled from an elderly woman with acute or convalescent COVID-19. The rearrangement links TRBV5-6 to TRBJ2-3; the match to TRBD1 covers 9 bases. The sequencing sample was made of peripheral blood. The CDR3 reads CASSRTGGTDTQYF. CDR3 DNA: TGTGCCAGCAGCCGGACAGGGGGCACAGATACGCAGTATTTT.